The T cell receptor beta chain described here comes from a study of identical twins. Findings of the study overall: With monozygotic twins, out-of-frame TCR alpha sharing exceeded what models estimated.

Regarding this clonotype: Its antigen is not known.

In germline, CDR1 is DFQATT, CDR2 SNEGSKA (reference sequence). Between the trimmed V and J ends, which lost 3 bases and 4 bases, there was a span of 10 bases. The CDR3 length is 13 residues. TCRdb re-analysed the 5' RACE reads in MiXCR, keeping a single row per CDR3 protein. The sample holds hundreds of thousands of distinct CDR3 sequences, approximately 25% seen once. The same data also went into a second study, on T cells expressing NK-cell markers.

The receptor comes from a woman aged 18-29 years in good health. What was sequenced was CD4+ T cells sorted from blood. This sequence joins TRBV20-1 and TRBJ2-1, with D unresolved. The CDR3: CSASKQIYNEQFF. Here the CDR3 DNA reads TGCAGTGCTAGTAAACAGATATACAATGAGCAGTTCTTC.